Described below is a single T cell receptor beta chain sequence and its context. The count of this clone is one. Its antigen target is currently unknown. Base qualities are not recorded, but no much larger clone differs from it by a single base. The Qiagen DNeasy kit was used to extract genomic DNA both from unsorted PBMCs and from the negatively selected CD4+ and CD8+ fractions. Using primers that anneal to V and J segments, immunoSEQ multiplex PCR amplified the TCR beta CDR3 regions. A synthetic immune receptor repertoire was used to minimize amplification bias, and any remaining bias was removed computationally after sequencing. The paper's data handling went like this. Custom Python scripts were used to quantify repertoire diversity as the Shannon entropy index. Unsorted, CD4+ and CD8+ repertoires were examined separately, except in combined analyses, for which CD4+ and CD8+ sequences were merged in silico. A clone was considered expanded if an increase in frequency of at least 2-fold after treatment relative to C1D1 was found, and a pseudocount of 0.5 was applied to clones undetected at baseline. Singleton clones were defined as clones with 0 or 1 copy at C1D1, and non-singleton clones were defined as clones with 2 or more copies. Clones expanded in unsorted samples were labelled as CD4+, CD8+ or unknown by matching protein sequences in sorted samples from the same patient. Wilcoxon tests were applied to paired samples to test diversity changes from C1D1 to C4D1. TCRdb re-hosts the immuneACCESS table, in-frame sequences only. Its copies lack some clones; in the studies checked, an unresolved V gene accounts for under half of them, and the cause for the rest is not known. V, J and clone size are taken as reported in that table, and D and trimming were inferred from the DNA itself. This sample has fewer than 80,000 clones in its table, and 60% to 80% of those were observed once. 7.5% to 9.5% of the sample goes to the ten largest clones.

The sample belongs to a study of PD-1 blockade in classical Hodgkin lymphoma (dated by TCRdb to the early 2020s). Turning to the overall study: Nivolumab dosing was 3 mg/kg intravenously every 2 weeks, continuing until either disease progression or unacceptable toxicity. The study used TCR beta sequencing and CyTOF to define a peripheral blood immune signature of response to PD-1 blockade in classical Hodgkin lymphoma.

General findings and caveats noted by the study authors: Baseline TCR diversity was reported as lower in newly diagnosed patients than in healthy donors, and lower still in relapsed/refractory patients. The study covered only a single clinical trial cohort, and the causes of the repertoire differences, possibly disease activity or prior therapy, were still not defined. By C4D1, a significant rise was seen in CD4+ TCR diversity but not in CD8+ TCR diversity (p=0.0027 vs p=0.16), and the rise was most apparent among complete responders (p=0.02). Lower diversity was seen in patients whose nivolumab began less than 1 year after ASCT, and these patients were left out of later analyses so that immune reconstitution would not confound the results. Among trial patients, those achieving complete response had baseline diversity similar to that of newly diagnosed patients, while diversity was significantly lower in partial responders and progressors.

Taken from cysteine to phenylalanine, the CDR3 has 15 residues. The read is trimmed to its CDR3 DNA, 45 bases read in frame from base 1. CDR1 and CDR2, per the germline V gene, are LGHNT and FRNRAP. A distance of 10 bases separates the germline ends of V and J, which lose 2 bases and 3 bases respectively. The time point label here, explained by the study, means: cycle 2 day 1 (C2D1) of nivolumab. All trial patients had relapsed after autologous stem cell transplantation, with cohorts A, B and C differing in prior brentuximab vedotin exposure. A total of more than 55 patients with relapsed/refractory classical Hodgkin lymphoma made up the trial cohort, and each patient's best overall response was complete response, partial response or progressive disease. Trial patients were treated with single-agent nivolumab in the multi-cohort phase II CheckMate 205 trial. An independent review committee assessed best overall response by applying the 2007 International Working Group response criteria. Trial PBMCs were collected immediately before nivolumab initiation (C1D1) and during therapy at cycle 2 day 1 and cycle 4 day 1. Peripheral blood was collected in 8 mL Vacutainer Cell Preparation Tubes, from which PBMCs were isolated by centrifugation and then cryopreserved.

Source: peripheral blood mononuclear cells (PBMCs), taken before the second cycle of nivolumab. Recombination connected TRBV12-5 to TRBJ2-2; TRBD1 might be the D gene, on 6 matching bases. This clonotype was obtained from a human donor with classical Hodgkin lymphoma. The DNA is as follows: TGTGCTAGTGGTTTGCAGGGGATCGACACCGGGGAGCTGTTTTTT. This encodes CASGLQGIDTGELFF.